Reported below is one T cell receptor (beta chain). Original methodology: Amplification with reference gene primers provided the estimates of nucleated cell counts. Data came from immunoSEQ multiplex PCR; TCRdb stores just in-frame clones and leaves some out. The V and J calls and the clone size are those of that table, but D and trimming were determined from the DNA. The table includes 120,000 or so clones, roughly nine tenths detected once. This sample is part of a study of blood T cell repertoires in COVID-19. Study-level background: Spain, Italy and the United States supplied samples that represented acute and convalescent COVID-19. T cells, B-cell-depleted T cells, or PBMCs provided the cDNA or gDNA that served as material.

CDR3 length: 15 residues. Looked up from germline, CDR1 is SGHTA and CDR2 is FQGNSA. The junction had 7 bases not matched to a gene; V was cut back by 5 bases and J by 0 bases. The receptor comes from a man in his 70s who had recovered from COVID-19. The sequenced sample was peripheral blood. The rearrangement uses TRBV7-2 and TRBJ2-7; 7 bases agree with TRBD2. Here the CDR3 reads CASSHTSVDSYEQYF. CDR3 in DNA: TGTGCCAGCAGCCATACTAGCGTAGACTCCTACGAGCAGTACTTC.